These T cell receptor beta chains were read from a single sample in a study of T cell responses to AZD1222 COVID-19 vaccine. Sequenced by immunoSEQ multiplex PCR; TCRdb stores in-frame clones only, minus some. Of 120,000 or so clones listed, under 95% were seen once; the top ten hold roughly 5.7%. The source material was peripheral blood, sampled on day 0 of AZD1222 vaccination. Receptors originate from an adult in good health. CDR3s include the opening cysteine and the closing phenylalanine or tryptophan. D genes are given only for firm matches. A clone size is listed for some rows: how often the clone was seen (once, few, many), or a class if it is expanded.

clone_size: NA; j_call: TRBJ1-1; v_call: TRBV3-1/TRBV3-2; d_call: NA; cdr3_nt: TGTGCCAGCACCGGGTACACTGAAGCTTTCTTT; cdr3_aa: CASTGYTEAFF
clone_size: NA; j_call: TRBJ1-3; v_call: TRBV6-6; d_call: NA; cdr3_nt: TGTGCCAGCAGAGATGGGGGCTCTGGAAACACCATATATTTT; cdr3_aa: CASRDGGSGNTIYF
clone_size: NA; j_call: TRBJ2-7; v_call: TRBV12-3/TRBV12-4; d_call: NA; cdr3_nt: TGTGCCAGAAAAGTAGACACTTACTACGAGCAGTACTTC; cdr3_aa: CARKVDTYYEQYF
clone_size: NA; j_call: TRBJ1-5; v_call: TRBV19; d_call: NA; cdr3_nt: TGTGCCAGTAGTATATTGGGCGGAACGTATCAGCCCCAGCATTTT; cdr3_aa: CASSILGGTYQPQHF
clone_size: NA; j_call: TRBJ1-2; v_call: TRBV21-1; d_call: NA; cdr3_nt: TGTGCCAGCAGAAGGACAGGATGGAACGGCTACACCTTC; cdr3_aa: CASRRTGWNGYTF
clone_size: NA; j_call: TRBJ2-1; v_call: TRBV15; d_call: NA; cdr3_nt: TGTGCCACCAGCAGAGATATTGGGGCCCCGGGGAATGAGCAGTTCTTC; cdr3_aa: CATSRDIGAPGNEQFF
clone_size: once; j_call: TRBJ1-6; v_call: TRBV4-2; d_call: NA; cdr3_nt: TGTGCCAGCAGCCAAGCTAGAACCTCACCCCTCCACTTT; cdr3_aa: CASSQARTSPLHF
clone_size: NA; j_call: TRBJ1-2; v_call: TRBV6-5; d_call: NA; cdr3_nt: TGTGCCAGCGGAAGGATCCAAGGGTTAGGCTACACCTTC; cdr3_aa: CASGRIQGLGYTF
clone_size: NA; j_call: TRBJ1-4; v_call: TRBV28; d_call: TRBD1; cdr3_nt: TGTGCCAGCAGTTCTCCCGGGACAGGGGGAGAAAAACTGTTTTTT; cdr3_aa: CASSSPGTGGEKLFF
clone_size: once; j_call: TRBJ1-5; v_call: TRBV12-3/TRBV12-4; d_call: NA; cdr3_nt: TGTGCCAGCAGTTTGGGATGGGGGGGGGCCCAGCATTTT; cdr3_aa: CASSLGWGGAQHF
clone_size: once; j_call: TRBJ1-2; v_call: TRBV29-1; d_call: NA; cdr3_nt: TGCAGCGTTGAAATCTCTCTGGGGGTATCTGGCTACACCTTC; cdr3_aa: CSVEISLGVSGYTF
clone_size: NA; j_call: TRBJ1-2; v_call: TRBV7-8; d_call: TRBD1; cdr3_nt: TGTGCCAGCAGCCGGGACAGCTCAGGAAGGGTCTATGGCTACACCTTC; cdr3_aa: CASSRDSSGRVYGYTF
clone_size: NA; j_call: TRBJ1-6; v_call: TRBV5-3; d_call: NA; cdr3_nt: TGTGCCAGAAGCTTGGGGACAAACTTTAGCTCCTATAATTCACCCCTCCACTTT; cdr3_aa: CARSLGTNFSSYNSPLHF
clone_size: once; j_call: TRBJ1-5; v_call: TRBV5-8; d_call: NA; cdr3_nt: TGTGCCAGCAGCTTGGAGCCAGTACTCAATCAGCCCCAGCATTTT; cdr3_aa: CASSLEPVLNQPQHF
clone_size: once; j_call: TRBJ2-1; v_call: TRBV19; d_call: TRBD2; cdr3_nt: TGTGCCAGTAGTATAGGGATCCTAGCGGGAGGAGGCAATGAGCAGTTCTTC; cdr3_aa: CASSIGILAGGGNEQFF
clone_size: NA; j_call: TRBJ2-1; v_call: TRBV18; d_call: NA; cdr3_nt: TGTGCCAGCTCACCGAACCTGGCGCGCGGTGAGCAGTTCTTC; cdr3_aa: CASSPNLARGEQFF
clone_size: NA; j_call: TRBJ2-2; v_call: TRBV19; d_call: TRBD1; cdr3_nt: TGTGCCAGTAGTTTGGCAGGGGGATGGGGGGAGCTGTTTTTT; cdr3_aa: CASSLAGGWGELFF
clone_size: NA; j_call: TRBJ1-5; v_call: TRBV6-5; d_call: NA; cdr3_nt: NA; cdr3_aa: CASILGQVGQPQHF
clone_size: NA; j_call: TRBJ1-5; v_call: TRBV3-1/TRBV3-2; d_call: NA; cdr3_nt: TGTGCCAGCAGCCAAGTAGGAGGCAATCAGCCCCAGCATTTT; cdr3_aa: CASSQVGGNQPQHF
clone_size: NA; j_call: TRBJ2-2; v_call: TRBV28; d_call: TRBD2; cdr3_nt: TGTGCCACCATAACTAGCGGGAGTTTGGTCGGGGAGCTGTTTTTT; cdr3_aa: CATITSGSLVGELFF
clone_size: NA; j_call: TRBJ2-2; v_call: TRBV13; d_call: TRBD2; cdr3_nt: TGTGCCAGCAGCTTAGTAGGACTAGGATACACCGGGGAGCTGTTTTTT; cdr3_aa: CASSLVGLGYTGELFF
clone_size: NA; j_call: TRBJ2-7; v_call: TRBV2; d_call: NA; cdr3_nt: TGTGCCAGCAAGGGCCTGGTTTACTACGAGCAGTACTTC; cdr3_aa: CASKGLVYYEQYF
clone_size: NA; j_call: TRBJ1-1; v_call: TRBV7-9; d_call: NA; cdr3_nt: TGTGCCAGCAGCTTAAAGACGGATGAAGCTTTCTTT; cdr3_aa: CASSLKTDEAFF
clone_size: NA; j_call: TRBJ2-1; v_call: TRBV14; d_call: TRBD2; cdr3_nt: TGTGCCAGCAGCCAAGGGTTGCTAGCGGGAGGGTATGAGCAGTTCTTC; cdr3_aa: CASSQGLLAGGYEQFF
clone_size: NA; j_call: TRBJ1-3; v_call: TRBV10-3; d_call: NA; cdr3_nt: TGTGCCATCAGTGACGGCCTCTCTGGAAACACCATATATTTT; cdr3_aa: CAISDGLSGNTIYF
clone_size: NA; j_call: TRBJ1-6; v_call: TRBV10-2; d_call: NA; cdr3_nt: TGCGCCAGCAGTCCCGGGCCCAGGAGTTCACCCCTCCACTTT; cdr3_aa: CASSPGPRSSPLHF
clone_size: once; j_call: TRBJ2-2; v_call: TRBV30; d_call: NA; cdr3_nt: TGTGCCTGGTCCTTCGGATCAGGGGCCCCCACCGGGGAGCTGTTTTTT; cdr3_aa: CAWSFGSGAPTGELFF
clone_size: NA; j_call: TRBJ1-2; v_call: TRBV29-1; d_call: NA; cdr3_nt: TGCAGCGTGCCGGGGACCGCGAAGGGGGGTGGCTACACCTTC; cdr3_aa: CSVPGTAKGGGYTF
clone_size: NA; j_call: TRBJ2-6; v_call: TRBV7-9; d_call: TRBD1; cdr3_nt: TGTGCCAGCAGTTCCTCGACCGGGACAGCCTACTCTGGGGCCAACGTCCTGACTTTC; cdr3_aa: CASSSSTGTAYSGANVLTF
clone_size: NA; j_call: TRBJ2-3; v_call: TRBV24-1; d_call: NA; cdr3_nt: TGTGCCACCAGTGATGCGGGACGCCTCACAGATACGCAGTATTTT; cdr3_aa: CATSDAGRLTDTQYF
clone_size: NA; j_call: TRBJ1-2; v_call: TRBV28; d_call: NA; cdr3_nt: TGTGCCAGCAGCCTGGGACCTGACTATGGCTACACCTTC; cdr3_aa: CASSLGPDYGYTF
clone_size: NA; j_call: TRBJ1-2; v_call: TRBV28; d_call: TRBD1; cdr3_nt: TGTGCCAGCAGTGCAGGGGGAAGTTCCTATGGCTACACCTTC; cdr3_aa: CASSAGGSSYGYTF
clone_size: NA; j_call: TRBJ2-5; v_call: TRBV2; d_call: NA; cdr3_nt: TGTGCCAGCAGTGAAGCGCTGAGGAGCCAAGAGACCCAGTACTTC; cdr3_aa: CASSEALRSQETQYF